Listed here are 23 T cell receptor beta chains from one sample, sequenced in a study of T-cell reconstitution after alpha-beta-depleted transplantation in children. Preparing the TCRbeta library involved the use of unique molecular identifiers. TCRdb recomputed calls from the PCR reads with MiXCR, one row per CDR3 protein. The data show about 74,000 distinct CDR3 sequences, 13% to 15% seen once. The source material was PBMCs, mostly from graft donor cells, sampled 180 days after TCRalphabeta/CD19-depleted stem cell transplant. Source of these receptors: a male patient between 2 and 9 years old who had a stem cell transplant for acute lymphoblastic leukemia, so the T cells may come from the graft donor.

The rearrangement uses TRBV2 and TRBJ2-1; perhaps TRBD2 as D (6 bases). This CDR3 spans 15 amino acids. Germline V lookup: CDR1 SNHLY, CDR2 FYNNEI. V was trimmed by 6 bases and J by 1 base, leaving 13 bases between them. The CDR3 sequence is CASRLAAGSYNEQFF. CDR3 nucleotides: TGTGCCAGCAGACTAGCCGCAGGGTCCTACAATGAGCAGTTCTTC.

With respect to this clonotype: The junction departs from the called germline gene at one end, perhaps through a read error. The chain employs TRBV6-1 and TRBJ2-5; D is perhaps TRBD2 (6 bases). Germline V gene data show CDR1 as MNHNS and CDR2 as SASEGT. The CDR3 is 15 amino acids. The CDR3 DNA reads TGTGTCAGCAGTGAAAGGGGCGGGACTCAAGAGACCCAGTACTTC. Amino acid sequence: CVSSERGGTQETQYF.

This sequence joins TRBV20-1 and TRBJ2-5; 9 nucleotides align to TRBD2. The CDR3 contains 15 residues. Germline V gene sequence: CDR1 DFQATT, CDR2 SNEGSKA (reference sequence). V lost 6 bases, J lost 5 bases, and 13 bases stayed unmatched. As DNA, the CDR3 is TGCAGTGCGAACCGGCGGGGGGGCCTGGGGGAGACCCAGTACTTC. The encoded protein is CSANRRGGLGETQYF.

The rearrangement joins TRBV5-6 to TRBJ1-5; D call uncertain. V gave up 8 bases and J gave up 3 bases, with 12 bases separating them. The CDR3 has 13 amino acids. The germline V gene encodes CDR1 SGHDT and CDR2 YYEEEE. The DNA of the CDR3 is TGTGCCAGGGCCCGCGGGTTCAATCAGCCCCAGCATTTT. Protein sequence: CARARGFNQPQHF. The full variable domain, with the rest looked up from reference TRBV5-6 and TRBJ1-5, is DAGVTQSPTHLIKTRGQQVTLRCSPKSGHDTVSWYQQALGQGPQFIFQYYEEEERQRGNFPDRFSGHQFPNYSSELNVNALLLGDSALYLCARARGFNQPQHFGDGTRLSIL.

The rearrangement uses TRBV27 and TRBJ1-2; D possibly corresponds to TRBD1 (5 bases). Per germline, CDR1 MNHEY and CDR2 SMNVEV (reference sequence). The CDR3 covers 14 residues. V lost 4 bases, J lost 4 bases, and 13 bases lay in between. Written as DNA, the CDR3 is TGTGCCAGCAGTTCGTCGGGACCGATCTATGGCTACACCTTC. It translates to CASSSSGPIYGYTF.

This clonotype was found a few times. The CDR3: CASSAPTRTNEQFF. The DNA for the CDR3 is TGTGCCAGCAGCGCTCCGACTAGGACGAATGAGCAGTTCTTC. This sequence joins TRBV7-2 and TRBJ2-1; a possible D gene is TRBD2 (6 bases). Trimming removed 5 bases from V and 7 bases from J, with 15 bases in between. Germline-derived CDR1 and CDR2 are SGHTA and FQGNSA. This CDR3 has 14 amino acids.

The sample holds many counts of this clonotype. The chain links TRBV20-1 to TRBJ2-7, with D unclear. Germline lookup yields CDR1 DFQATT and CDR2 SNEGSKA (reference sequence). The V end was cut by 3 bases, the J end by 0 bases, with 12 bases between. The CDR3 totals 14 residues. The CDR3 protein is CSARAGLSSYEQYF. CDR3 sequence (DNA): TGCAGTGCTAGGGCCGGCCTTAGCTCCTACGAGCAGTACTTC.

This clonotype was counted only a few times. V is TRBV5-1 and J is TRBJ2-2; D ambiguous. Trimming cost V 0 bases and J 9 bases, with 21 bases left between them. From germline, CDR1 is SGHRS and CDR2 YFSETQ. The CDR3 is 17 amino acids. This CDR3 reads CASSLGVGAESARELFF. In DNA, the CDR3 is TGCGCCAGCAGCTTGGGCGTGGGCGCGGAATCGGCCCGGGAGCTGTTTTTT.

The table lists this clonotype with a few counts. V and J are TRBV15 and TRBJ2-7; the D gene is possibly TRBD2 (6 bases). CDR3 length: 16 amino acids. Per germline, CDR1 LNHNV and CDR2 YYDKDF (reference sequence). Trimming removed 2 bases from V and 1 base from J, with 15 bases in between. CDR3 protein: CATSRLSGYHSYEQYF. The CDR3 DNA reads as TGTGCCACCAGCAGACTAAGCGGGTACCATTCCTACGAGCAGTACTTC. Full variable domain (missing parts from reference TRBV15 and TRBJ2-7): DAMVIQNPRYQVTQFGKPVTLSCSQTLNHNVMYWYQQKSSQAPKLLFHYYDKDFNNEADTPDNFQSRRPNTSFCFLDIRSPGLGDTAMYLCATSRLSGYHSYEQYFGPGTRLTVT.

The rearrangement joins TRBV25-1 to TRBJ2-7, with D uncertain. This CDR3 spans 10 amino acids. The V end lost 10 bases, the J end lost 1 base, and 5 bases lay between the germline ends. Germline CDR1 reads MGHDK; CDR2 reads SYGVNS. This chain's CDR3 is CATESYEQYF. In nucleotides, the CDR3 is TGTGCCACTGAGTCCTACGAGCAGTACTTC.

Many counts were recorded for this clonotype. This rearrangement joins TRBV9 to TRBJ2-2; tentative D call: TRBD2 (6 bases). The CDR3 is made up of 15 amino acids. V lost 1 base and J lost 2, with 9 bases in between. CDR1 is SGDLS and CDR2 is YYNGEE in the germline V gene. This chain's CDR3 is CASSVRRENTGELFF. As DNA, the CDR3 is TGTGCCAGCAGCGTAAGGCGGGAAAACACCGGGGAGCTGTTTTTT.

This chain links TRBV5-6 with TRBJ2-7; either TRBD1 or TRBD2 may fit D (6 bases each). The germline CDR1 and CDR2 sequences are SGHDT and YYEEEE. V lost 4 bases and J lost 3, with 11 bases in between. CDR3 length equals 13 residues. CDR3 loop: CASSGGGLYEQYF. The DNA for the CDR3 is TGTGCCAGCAGCGGAGGGGGTCTCTACGAGCAGTACTTC.

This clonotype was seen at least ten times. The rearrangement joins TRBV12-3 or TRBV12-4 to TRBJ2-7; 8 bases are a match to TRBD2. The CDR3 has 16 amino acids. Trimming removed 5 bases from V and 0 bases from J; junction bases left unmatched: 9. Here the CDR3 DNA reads TGTGCCAGCAGTCCTCGTTTAGCGGGGAGCTCCTACGAGCAGTACTTC. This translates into CASSPRLAGSSYEQYF.

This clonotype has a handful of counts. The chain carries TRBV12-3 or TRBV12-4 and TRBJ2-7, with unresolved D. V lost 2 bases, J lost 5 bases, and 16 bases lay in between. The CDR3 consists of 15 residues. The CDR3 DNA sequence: TGTGCCAGCAGTTTAAGGCCCCATTGGTTCGACGAGCAGTACTTC. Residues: CASSLRPHWFDEQYF.

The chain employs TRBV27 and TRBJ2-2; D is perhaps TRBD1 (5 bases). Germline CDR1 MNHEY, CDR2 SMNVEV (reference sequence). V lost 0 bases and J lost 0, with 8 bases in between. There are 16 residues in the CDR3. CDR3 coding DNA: TGTGCCAGCAGTTTATCTAGGGGCGCGAACACCGGGGAGCTGTTTTTT. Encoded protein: CASSLSRGANTGELFF.

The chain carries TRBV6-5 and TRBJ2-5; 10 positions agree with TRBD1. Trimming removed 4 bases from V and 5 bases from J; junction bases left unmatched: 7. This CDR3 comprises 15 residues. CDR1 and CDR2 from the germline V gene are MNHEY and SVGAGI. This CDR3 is CASSSWDRGWETQYF. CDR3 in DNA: TGTGCCAGCAGTTCCTGGGACAGGGGATGGGAGACCCAGTACTTC.

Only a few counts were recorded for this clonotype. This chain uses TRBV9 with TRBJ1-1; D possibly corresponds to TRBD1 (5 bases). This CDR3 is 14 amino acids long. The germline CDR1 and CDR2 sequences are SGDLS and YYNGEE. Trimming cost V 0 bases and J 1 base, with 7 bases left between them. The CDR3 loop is CASSVGGRNTEAFF. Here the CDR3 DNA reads TGTGCCAGCAGCGTAGGGGGACGGAACACTGAAGCTTTCTTT.

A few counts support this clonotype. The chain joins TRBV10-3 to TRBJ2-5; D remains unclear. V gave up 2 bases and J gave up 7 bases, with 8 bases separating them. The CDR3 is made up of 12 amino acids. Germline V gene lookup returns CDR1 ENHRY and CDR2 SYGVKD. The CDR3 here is CAISEMSVTQYF. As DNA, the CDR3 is TGTGCCATCAGTGAGATGTCCGTGACCCAGTACTTC.

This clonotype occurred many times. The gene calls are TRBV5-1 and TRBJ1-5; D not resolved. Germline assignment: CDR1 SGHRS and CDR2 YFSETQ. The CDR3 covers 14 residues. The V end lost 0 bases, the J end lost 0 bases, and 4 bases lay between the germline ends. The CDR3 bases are TGCGCCAGCAGCTTGGACGTTAGCAATCAGCCCCAGCATTTT. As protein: CASSLDVSNQPQHF.

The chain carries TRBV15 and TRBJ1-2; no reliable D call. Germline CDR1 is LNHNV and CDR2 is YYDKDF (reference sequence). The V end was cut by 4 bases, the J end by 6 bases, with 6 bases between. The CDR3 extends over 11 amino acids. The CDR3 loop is CATSTGHGYTF. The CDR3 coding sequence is TGTGCCACCAGCACTGGGCATGGCTACACCTTC.

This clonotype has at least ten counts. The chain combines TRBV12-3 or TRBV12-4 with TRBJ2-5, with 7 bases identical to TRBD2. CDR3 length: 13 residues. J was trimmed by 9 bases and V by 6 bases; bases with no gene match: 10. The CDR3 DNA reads TGTGCCAGCAGACAATCTAGCGGCAGGGCCCAGTACTTC. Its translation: CASRQSSGRAQYF.

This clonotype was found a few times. The CDR3 coding sequence is TGCAGCGTTGTCGGGCTAGCGGTCCCCAAAGGGGGCACAGATACGCAGTATTTT. It codes for CSVVGLAVPKGGTDTQYF. V is TRBV29-1 and J is TRBJ2-3; 7 bases align to TRBD2. Germline trimming cut 4 bases from V and 1 base from J; bases unmatched to any gene: 17. The CDR3 runs 18 residues. Germline assignment: CDR1 SQVTM and CDR2 ANQGSEA.

CDR3 region: CASSFIAGGPGELFF. In DNA, the CDR3 is TGCGCCAGCAGCTTCATAGCGGGGGGGCCCGGGGAGCTGTTTTTT. This chain links TRBV5-1 with TRBJ2-2; 11 bases are shared with TRBD2. V shed 2 bases, J shed 6 bases, and the junction held 3 bases outside the gene matches. Germline V gives CDR1 SGHRS, CDR2 YFSETQ. This CDR3 contains 15 residues. The full variable domain, completed using reference TRBV5-1 and TRBJ2-2, is KAGVTQTPRYLIKTRGQQVTLSCSPISGHRSVSWYQQTPGQGLQFLFEYFSETQRNKGNFPGRFSGRQFSNSRSEMNVSTLELGDSALYLCASSFIAGGPGELFFGEGSRLTVL.